The present T cell receptor beta chain was sequenced within a study of T cells in Graves' hyperthyroidism and ophthalmopathy. Study-level background: Before treatment of any kind, peripheral blood was taken at initial diagnosis.

The study left out patients who had uncontrolled infection, other autoimmune disease, pregnancy or lactation. Trimming removed 6 bases at V and 2 bases at J, with 14 bases between. The CDR3 sequence is 14 residues long. The germline gives CDR1 DFQATT, CDR2 SNEGSKA (reference sequence). The CDR3 regions of TCR beta were amplified from RNA transcripts. HTBI primers were employed in a first-round RT-PCR of the TCR CDR3. One entry per CDR3 protein results from TCRdb running MiXCR on the multiplex PCR reads. The sample lists a few hundred thousand distinct CDR3 sequences; less than 25% were seen once. This clonotype was observed a few times.

V usage is TRBV20-1 and J usage is TRBJ1-5; the D is unclear. Sequencing used blood. The TCR was taken from a woman aged 70 to 79 with Graves' ophthalmopathy. The CDR3 DNA reads TGCAGTGCCAAGACGCTGCGGGGCAATCAGCCCCAGCATTTT. It is translated as CSAKTLRGNQPQHF.